One sample yielded the 32 T cell receptor beta chains listed below, sequenced in a study of cytomegalovirus exposure and HLA in healthy donors. Produced via immunoSEQ multiplex PCR; TCRdb's table is partial and in-frame only. This sample has over 250,000 clones; approximately 86% occur once, and the top ten carry over 1%. Input material: PBMCs. Every receptor here comes from a woman in her twenties or thirties in good health and CMV-seropositive.

The genes are TRBV13 and TRBJ2-1; TRBD2 might be the D (6 bases). Between the trimmed V and J ends, which lost 4 bases and 9 bases, there was a span of 10 bases. The CDR3 contains 12 residues. Germline CDR1 reads PRHDT; CDR2 reads FYEKMQ (reference sequence). This chain's CDR3 is CASSSMRGEQFF. DNA of the CDR3: TGTGCCAGCAGCTCTATGCGGGGTGAGCAGTTCTTC.

This clone was found many times. The V gene is TRBV5-1, the J gene TRBJ2-1, with D perhaps TRBD1 or TRBD2 (6 bases each). Looked up from germline, CDR1 is SGHRS and CDR2 is YFSETQ. The ends were cut back, 0 bases at V and 9 bases at J, with 19 bases in the middle. The CDR3 totals 16 residues. For the CDR3, the DNA is TGCGCCAGCAGCTTGGGTGGGGGGCGCGTCTGGGGTGAGCAGTTCTTC. It specifies CASSLGGGRVWGEQFF.

Details on this clone: Other nucleotide sequences from this sample produce the same CDR3. The chain links TRBV9 to TRBJ2-5, with 9 positions matching TRBD2. CDR1 and CDR2 from the germline V gene are SGDLS and YYNGEE. The CDR3 runs 13 residues. J gave up 5 bases and V 3 bases, and 2 bases lay outside the gene matches. DNA for the CDR3: TGTGCCAGCAGCGGCGGGAGGGGGGAGACCCAGTACTTC. This encodes CASSGGRGETQYF.

V usage is TRBV29-1 and J usage is TRBJ1-2; D not resolved. The germline V gene encodes CDR1 SQVTM and CDR2 ANQGSEA. CDR3 length equals 13 residues. Between the trimmed V and J ends, which lost 6 bases and 5 bases, there was a span of 16 bases. The CDR3 region is CSVVRAFTYGYTF. The CDR3 DNA reads TGCAGCGTCGTTAGGGCCTTTACATATGGCTACACCTTC.

V is TRBV28 and J is TRBJ1-2, with TRBD1 matching over 10 bases. The germline CDR1 and CDR2 sequences are MDHEN and SYDVKM. The trim removed 6 bases at V and 7 bases at J, leaving 8 bases unmatched. This CDR3 spans 14 amino acids. The chain's CDR3 is CASRTGQGLSGYTF. CDR3 nucleotide sequence: TGTGCCAGCAGGACGGGACAGGGGTTGTCTGGCTACACCTTC.

The sample holds a few counts of this clone. This rearrangement joins TRBV6-1 to TRBJ1-5; possible D gene TRBD1, 5 bases. Germline assignment: CDR1 MNHNS and CDR2 SASEGT. The CDR3 spans 12 residues. With 8 bases removed from V and 4 bases from J, the gap between germline ends came to 9 bases. The CDR3 DNA is TGTGCCAGCGGACACCTTAATCAGCCCCAGCATTTT. The encoded protein is CASGHLNQPQHF.

This rearrangement joins TRBV6-6 to TRBJ2-7; D is perhaps TRBD2 (6 bases). Trimming cost V 2 bases and J 3 bases, with 11 bases left between them. Germline V gene lookup returns CDR1 MNHNY and CDR2 SVGAGI (reference sequence). This CDR3 comprises 14 residues. In DNA, the CDR3 is TGTGCCAGCAGTTACGGAGGGGCCAGCTACGAGCAGTACTTC. Translating gives CASSYGGASYEQYF.

The rearrangement links TRBV28 to TRBJ2-5; D is uncertain. V lost 8 bases and J lost 5, with 6 bases in between. The CDR3 spans 10 residues. Germline V gene data show CDR1 as MDHEN and CDR2 as SYDVKM. The CDR3 bases are TGTGCCAGCGGGTTCGAGACCCAGTACTTC. Translated, it gives CASGFETQYF.

The J gene is TRBJ1-4, the V gene TRBV28; 7 positions agree with TRBD1. The CDR3 sequence is 13 residues long. Germline lookup yields CDR1 MDHEN and CDR2 SYDVKM. The junction had 5 bases not matched to a gene; V was cut back by 5 bases and J by 8 bases. The CDR3 DNA sequence: TGTGCCAGCAGTGACACAGGGGCAGAAAAACTGTTTTTT. Residues: CASSDTGAEKLFF.

The gene calls are TRBV28 and TRBJ2-1; 13 bases align to TRBD2. Looked up from germline, CDR1 is MDHEN and CDR2 is SYDVKM. This CDR3 is 20 amino acids long. V lost 4 bases, J lost 6 bases, and 18 bases stayed unmatched. CDR3 loop: CASSSPPGTSGAAGSNEQFF. CDR3 in DNA: TGTGCCAGCAGTTCTCCTCCCGGGACTAGCGGGGCCGCTGGGTCCAATGAGCAGTTCTTC.

The chain is built from TRBV7-3 and TRBJ2-3; 8 nucleotides agree with TRBD1. The CDR3 sequence is 15 residues long. CDR1 and CDR2 from the germline V gene are SGHTA and FQGTGA. V was pared by 5 bases and J by 6 bases, with 10 bases of the junction left unmatched. The CDR3 DNA is TGTGCCAGCAGCCCCCGAGGACAGGGATGGGATACGCAGTATTTT. Residues: CASSPRGQGWDTQYF. The full variable domain, completed using reference TRBV7-3 and TRBJ2-3, is GAGVSQTPSNKVTEKGKYVELRCDPISGHTALYWYRQSLGQGPEFLIYFQGTGAADDSGLPNDRFFAVRPEGSVSTLKIQRTERGDSAVYLCASSPRGQGWDTQYFGPGTRLTVL.

This chain joins TRBV13 and TRBJ1-1; D unresolved. Germline lookup yields CDR1 PRHDT and CDR2 FYEKMQ (reference sequence). The CDR3 length is 16 residues. V dropped 3 bases and J dropped 0 bases, with 14 bases sitting between them. CDR3 coding DNA: TGTGCCAGCAGCTTCCTCCCTACTGTGATGAACACTGAAGCTTTCTTT. Translation: CASSFLPTVMNTEAFF.

The rearrangement links TRBV28 to TRBJ1-1, with 12 bases aligning to TRBD1. V trimming: 4 bases; J trimming: 1 base; junction bases outside the gene matches: 10. Germline values: CDR1 MDHEN, CDR2 SYDVKM. This CDR3 is 18 amino acids long. CDR3 in DNA: TGTGCCAGCAGTTCGGGGACCGGGACAGGGGGCACGAACACTGAAGCTTTCTTT. Encoded protein: CASSSGTGTGGTNTEAFF.

This clone appeared a single time. This chain joins TRBV28 and TRBJ2-5; maybe TRBD1 (5 bases). V was pared by 8 bases and J by 0 bases, with 13 bases between. The CDR3 is made up of 14 amino acids. In germline, CDR1 is MDHEN, CDR2 SYDVKM. This CDR3 is CASHHVGDQETQYF. CDR3 in DNA: TGTGCCAGCCATCACGTAGGGGACCAAGAGACCCAGTACTTC. Based on the CDR3 plus reference TRBV28 and TRBJ2-5, the full variable domain is DVKVTQSSRYLVKRTGEKVFLECVQDMDHENMFWYRQDPGLGLRLIYFSYDVKMKEKGDIPEGYSVSREKKERFSLILESASTNQTSMYLCASHHVGDQETQYFGPGTRLLVL.

V is TRBV6-1 and J is TRBJ2-7; D is ambiguous. The CDR3 contains 14 residues. The V gene lost 7 bases and the J gene lost 3 bases, with 16 bases spanning the gap. The germline V gene has CDR1 MNHNS and CDR2 SASEGT. CDR3 coding DNA: TGTGCCAGCACCCGACGGGTATCAGACTACGAGCAGTACTTC. Encoded protein: CASTRRVSDYEQYF.

This chain joins TRBV7-7 and TRBJ2-3; possible D gene TRBD2, 6 bases. V was pared by 5 bases and J by 4 bases, with 13 bases between. Germline CDR1 is SSHAT and CDR2 is FNYEAQ (reference sequence). This CDR3 has 14 residues. Here the CDR3 DNA reads TGTGCCAGCAGCCCCCTAGCGTCACCAGATACGCAGTATTTT. It specifies CASSPLASPDTQYF.

The chain links TRBV2 to TRBJ1-5; D is ambiguous. Germline V gives CDR1 SNHLY, CDR2 FYNNEI. With 3 bases removed from V and 4 bases from J, the gap between germline ends came to 10 bases. The CDR3 is 14 amino acids. In DNA form, the CDR3 reads TGTGCCAGCAGTGATCCCGTAAATAATCAGCCCCAGCATTTT. This codes for CASSDPVNNQPQHF.

The rearrangement uses TRBV7-9 and TRBJ2-7, with D possibly being TRBD1 or TRBD2 (5 bases each). The CDR3 sequence is 13 residues long. Looked up from germline, CDR1 is SEHNR and CDR2 is FQNEAQ (reference sequence). V lost 7 bases to trimming and J lost 0 bases, with 10 bases between them. The CDR3: CASTAGTSYEQYF. The CDR3 DNA sequence: TGTGCCAGCACGGCAGGGACCTCCTACGAGCAGTACTTC.

The chain uses TRBV19 and TRBJ2-2; tentative D call: TRBD2 (6 bases). Germline V CDR1 and CDR2: LNHDA, SQIVND (reference sequence). This CDR3 has 14 amino acids. V was cut by 3 bases and J by 5 bases, with 10 bases left in between. Here the CDR3 DNA reads TGTGCCAGTAGTATGCTAGGACTAACCGGGGAGCTGTTTTTT. Its translation is CASSMLGLTGELFF.

The V and J genes are TRBV11-2 and TRBJ1-1; D is unresolved. CDR3 size: 11 residues. CDR1 and CDR2 from the germline V gene are SGHAT and FQNNGV. With 5 bases removed from V and 7 bases from J, the gap between germline ends came to 8 bases. CDR3 in DNA: TGTGCCAGCAGCCGAACCCTTGAAGCTTTCTTT. It translates to CASSRTLEAFF. The variable domain in full, with the rest retrieved from reference TRBV11-2 and TRBJ1-1, is EAGVAQSPRYKIIEKRQSVAFWCNPISGHATLYWYQQILGQGPKLLIQFQNNGVVDDSQLPKDRFSAERLKGVDSTLKIQPAKLEDSAVYLCASSRTLEAFFGQGTRLTVV.

This clone was seen just once. The V gene is TRBV9, the J gene TRBJ1-2; 9 positions match TRBD1. CDR3 size: 14 residues. The germline gives CDR1 SGDLS, CDR2 YYNGEE. The ends lost 4 bases at V and 6 bases at J; junction bases unmatched: 7. This chain's CDR3 is CASSPRTGVDGYTF. The CDR3 nucleotides read TGTGCCAGCAGCCCACGGACAGGGGTGGATGGCTACACCTTC.

This sequence joins TRBV2 and TRBJ2-7; D is unresolved. Germline assignment: CDR1 SNHLY and CDR2 FYNNEI. V lost 7 bases to trimming and J lost 0 bases, with 13 bases between them. This CDR3 has 14 residues. The CDR3 loop is CASTELPGSYEQYF. The CDR3 DNA reads TGTGCCAGCACTGAGCTCCCGGGCTCCTACGAGCAGTACTTC.

The gene calls are TRBV5-1 and TRBJ1-1, with a weak D call TRBD1 (5 bases). The CDR3 is 12 residues long. The V gene lost 0 bases and the J gene lost 8 bases, with 8 bases spanning the gap. Germline-derived CDR1 and CDR2 are SGHRS and YFSETQ. CDR3 in DNA: TGCGCCAGCAGCTTGGGGGGCCCCGAAGCTTTCTTT. This codes for CASSLGGPEAFF.

The V gene is TRBV7-3, the J gene TRBJ2-7; 9 nucleotides line up with TRBD1. After removal of 5 bases from V and 3 bases from J, the junction contained 8 bases not matched to a gene. The CDR3 loop spans 15 amino acids. The germline CDR1 and CDR2 sequences are SGHTA and FQGTGA. As DNA, the CDR3 is TGTGCCAGCAGCCTGTCGGGACAGGGTGGCTACGAGCAGTACTTC. This sequence encodes CASSLSGQGGYEQYF.

The chain is built from TRBV18 and TRBJ1-5, with D possibly matching TRBD1 (5 bases). Germline V lookup: CDR1 KGHSH, CDR2 LQKENI. The V gene lost 4 bases and the J gene lost 6 bases, with 13 bases spanning the gap. This CDR3 is 14 amino acids long. CDR3 loop: CASSLGQGRQPQHF. In nucleotides, the CDR3 is TGTGCCAGCTCACTGGGGCAGGGACGTCAGCCCCAGCATTTT.

V usage is TRBV11-2 and J usage is TRBJ1-2; TRBD1 aligns across 9 bases. V lost 5 bases to trimming and J lost 6 bases; unmatched junction nucleotides: 7. The CDR3 is 14 amino acids. Germline V gene lookup returns CDR1 SGHAT and CDR2 FQNNGV. The CDR3 protein is CASSREQGAHGYTF. CDR3 DNA: TGTGCCAGCAGCCGAGAACAGGGGGCGCATGGCTACACCTTC.

The chain recombines TRBV2 with TRBJ2-7; the D is unclear. The CDR3 loop spans 12 amino acids. Trimming shortened V by 2 bases and J by 6 bases, and 8 bases separated the two germline ends. Germline CDR1 reads SNHLY; CDR2 reads FYNNEI. CDR3 in DNA: TGTGCCAGCAGTGAACAGAAAATCGAGCAGTACTTC. It specifies CASSEQKIEQYF.

Note on this clone: A read error may account for a junction end that differs from germline. Here the CDR3 DNA reads TGCGCCAGCAGTTTGGGCTCCTATAATTCACCCCTCCACTTT. Protein sequence: CASSLGSYNSPLHF. The rearrangement uses TRBV5-1 and TRBJ1-6; D is unclear. From germline, CDR1 is SGHRS and CDR2 YFSETQ. The CDR3 has 14 amino acids.

The rearrangement links TRBV2 to TRBJ2-1, with D possibly being TRBD1 or TRBD2 (5 bases each). The V gene's germline CDR1 is SNHLY and CDR2 FYNNEI. V was cut by 0 bases and J by 2 bases, with 11 bases left in between. The CDR3 contains 16 residues. CDR3 DNA: TGTGCCAGCAGTGAAGCGGGGGTAGCAGCCTACAATGAGCAGTTCTTC. It is translated as CASSEAGVAAYNEQFF.

This rearrangement joins TRBV5-1 to TRBJ2-7; tentatively, D is TRBD2 (6 bases). In germline, CDR1 is SGHRS, CDR2 YFSETQ. V lost 0 bases, J lost 1 base, and 11 bases lay in between. CDR3 size: 15 residues. DNA for the CDR3: TGCGCCAGCAGCTTGGCCGGGGCGGGATCCTACGAGCAGTACTTC. This encodes CASSLAGAGSYEQYF.

The chain employs TRBV7-9 and TRBJ2-7; 8 bases are a match to TRBD2. The J segment lost 5 bases and the V segment lost 5 bases, leaving 14 bases of the junction unmatched. Germline V gene lookup returns CDR1 SEHNR and CDR2 FQNEAQ (reference sequence). CDR3 size: 16 residues. This CDR3 is CASSPVILAGADEQYF. The DNA for the CDR3 is TGTGCCAGCAGCCCGGTGATCCTAGCGGGTGCCGACGAGCAGTACTTC.

The sample holds one count of this clone. The V call is TRBV5-1, the J call TRBJ2-5; the match to TRBD1 covers 9 bases. The CDR3 is 14 residues long. Germline loops: CDR1 SGHRS, CDR2 YFSETQ. After removal of 7 bases from V and 2 bases from J, the junction contained 6 bases not matched to a gene. CDR3 nucleotide sequence: TGCGCCAGCGGAACGGGACAGGGACAAGAGACCCAGTACTTC. Its protein is CASGTGQGQETQYF.